A selection of T cell receptor beta chains follows, all from one sample in a study of blood T cell repertoires in COVID-19. The assay was immunoSEQ multiplex PCR, and TCRdb's table has in-frame clones only and misses some. Here the sample spans under 350,000 clones, approximately 92% being singletons. Sequencing was carried out using peripheral blood. All receptors come from a young woman with COVID-19, enrolled during active disease. CDR3s include the opening cysteine and the closing phenylalanine or tryptophan. D genes are given only for firm matches. The size entry is marked missing in some rows and otherwise reads once, few, many or a size class.

clone_size d_call j_call v_call cdr3_nt cdr3_aa
NA TRBD1 TRBJ2-2 TRBV5-6 TGTGCCAGCAGCCCCGGGACAGGGGCAGACACCGGGGAGCTGTTTTTT CASSPGTGADTGELFF
few TRBD1 TRBJ1-5 TRBV28 TGTGCCAGCACCGCCAGGGGGAATCAGCCCCAGCATTTT CASTARGNQPQHF
NA NA TRBJ1-2 TRBV5-1 TGCGCCAGCAGCTTGAGTTACGGGTATGGCTACACCTTC CASSLSYGYGYTF
once NA TRBJ2-4 TRBV19 TGTGCCAGTAGTATGGGGAGAAACGCGGGCATTCAGTACTTC CASSMGRNAGIQYF
NA NA TRBJ1-4 TRBV12-3/TRBV12-4 TGTGCCAGCAGTTTCCGCGGAAAACTGTTTTTT CASSFRGKLFF
NA NA TRBJ2-5 TRBV6-5 TGTGCCAGCAGTTACTCATCAGGGTCTGAGACCCAGTACTTC CASSYSSGSETQYF
NA NA TRBJ2-5 TRBV18 TGTGCCAGCTCACCAGGAGTTCAGGGGACAGAGACCCAGTACTTC CASSPGVQGTETQYF
NA TRBD1 TRBJ1-3 TRBV30 TGTGCCTGGAGTGTACGGGGACAGGGGGGTGGAAACACCATATATTTT CAWSVRGQGGGNTIYF
NA NA TRBJ2-3 TRBV6-6 TGTGCCAGCAGTTCCTCAGGCAGGAATACGCAGTATTTT CASSSSGRNTQYF
NA NA TRBJ2-1 TRBV19 TGTGCCAGTATGCGGGGCTACAATGAGCAGTTCTTC CASMRGYNEQFF
NA TRBD1 TRBJ1-2 TRBV27 TGTGCCAGCAGTCCGGGAGGACAGGGGCACTATGGCTACACCTTC CASSPGGQGHYGYTF
NA NA TRBJ1-2 TRBV19 TGTGCCAGTAGCCTGACGGGGAACTATGGCTACACCTTC CASSLTGNYGYTF
NA TRBD2 TRBJ2-3 TRBV28 TGTGCCAGCAGTTTAGGTCCTAGCGGGGGATCGGAGTATTTT CASSLGPSGGSEYF
NA TRBD1 TRBJ1-2 TRBV4-1 TGCGCCAGCAGCCAAGATTTGGGACAGGGTAACTATGGCTACACCTTC CASSQDLGQGNYGYTF
NA NA TRBJ1-1 TRBV6-5 TGTGCCAACAGTCCACGGGGGGGTGAAGCTTTCTTT CANSPRGGEAFF
NA TRBD1 TRBJ1-4 TRBV2 TGTGCCAGCCGGGACAGGGGCGAAAAACTGTTTTTT CASRDRGEKLFF
NA NA TRBJ2-2 TRBV7-3 TGTGCCAGCAGTTTCTCCGGGACTCCGAACACCGGGGAGCTGTTTTTT CASSFSGTPNTGELFF
NA NA TRBJ2-1 TRBV6-2/TRBV6-3 TGTGCCAGCAGTTATCCCCTAGAAAGGCAGTTCTTC CASSYPLERQFF
NA TRBD2 TRBJ2-2 TRBV7-9 TGTGCCAGCAGCTTAGGGGTGAGCGGGGAGAGCACCGGGGAGCTGTTTTTT CASSLGVSGESTGELFF
few NA TRBJ2-7 TRBV6-5 TGTGCCAGCAGCGCCGAACGGGGCTACGAGCAGTACTTC CASSAERGYEQYF
NA TRBD2 TRBJ2-3 TRBV14 TGTGCCAGCAGCGGGGGAGCGGGAGGGGCAGATACGCAGTATTTT CASSGGAGGADTQYF
NA NA TRBJ2-1 TRBV7-9 TGTGCCAGCAGCTTAGGTTCCGGAGGGACGAACAATGAGCAGTTCTTC CASSLGSGGTNNEQFF
NA NA TRBJ1-1 TRBV30 TGTGCCTGGAGCCCGGGAGGGCCTGAAGCTTTCTTT CAWSPGGPEAFF
NA TRBD1 TRBJ2-1 TRBV19 TGTGCCAGTAGTCAGGGACAGGTCCCCTCCTACAATGAGCAGTTCTTC CASSQGQVPSYNEQFF
NA TRBD1 TRBJ2-7 TRBV6-6 TGTGCCAGCAGTCGATCCGGGACAGGTTCCTACGAGCAGTACTTC CASSRSGTGSYEQYF
NA TRBD1 TRBJ2-7 TRBV2 TGTGCCAGCAGCCTGACAGGGGGATCCTACGAGCAGTACTTC CASSLTGGSYEQYF
once NA TRBJ2-3 TRBV6-2/TRBV6-3 TGTGCCAGCAGTTACTACCCACCAGGCACAGATACGCAGTATTTT CASSYYPPGTDTQYF
once NA TRBJ2-1 TRBV7-2 TGTGCCAGTCTTAAGGACTACACTTCCTACAATGAGCAGTTCTTC CASLKDYTSYNEQFF
once NA TRBJ2-1 TRBV9 TGTGCCAGCAGCGTAATGGGGGGTCCCTACAATGAGCAGTTCTTC CASSVMGGPYNEQFF